Detailed here is one T cell receptor (beta chain). Its antigen remains unidentified. The data were taken from a study of shared clonotypes between healthy human individuals. About the research overall: Donors were a couple of women and a few men aged 18 to 49. Each donor's CD4 naive and CD4 memory cells filled three plates apiece, CD8 naive two, and CD8 memory one. Findings and limits, study-wide: Represented diversity (both genetic and exposure-history) was limited by the small number of donors.

The CDR3 length is 15 residues. The V end was cut by 7 bases, the J end by 0 bases, with 13 bases between. CDR1 LNHDA and CDR2 SQIVND come from the germline V gene (reference sequence). Profiled with immunoSEQ multiplex PCR; TCRdb holds only in-frame clones, not every one. The repertoire includes around 1.1 million clones, 78% of them detected once, and 0.55% to 0.7% sits in the top ten. The sequencing sample was made of memory CD4+ T cells from PBMCs. Subset given: CD45RA-negative fraction. The clonotype comes from a man between 18 and 29 years old in good health. Some clones in this sample may be carry-over from other donors' samples. The chain couples TRBV19 to TRBJ1-3, with TRBD1 as a possible D gene (5 bases). The CDR3 here is CASKFDGASGNTIYF. The CDR3 DNA is TGTGCCAGTAAGTTCGACGGGGCCTCTGGAAACACCATATATTTT.